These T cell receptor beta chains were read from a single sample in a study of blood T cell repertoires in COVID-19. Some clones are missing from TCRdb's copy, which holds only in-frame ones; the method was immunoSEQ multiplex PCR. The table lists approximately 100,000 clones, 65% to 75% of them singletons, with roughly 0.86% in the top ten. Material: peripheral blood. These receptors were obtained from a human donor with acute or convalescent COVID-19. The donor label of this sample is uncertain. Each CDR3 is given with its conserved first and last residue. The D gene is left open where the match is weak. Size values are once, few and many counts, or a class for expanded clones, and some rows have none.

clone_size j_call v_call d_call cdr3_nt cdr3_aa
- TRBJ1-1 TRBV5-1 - TGCGCCAGCAGCTTGGACCAGGGGATGGCAGCTTTCTTT CASSLDQGMAAFF
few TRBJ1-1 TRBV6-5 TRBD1 TGTGCCAGCATCCCTCGAGAGGACAGGCGACGCGCTTTCTTT CASIPREDRRRAFF
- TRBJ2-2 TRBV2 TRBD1 TGTGCCAGCGGCGCGGACAGGTCAACGTTCGCGGCCGGGGAGCTGTTTTTT CASGADRSTFAAGELFF
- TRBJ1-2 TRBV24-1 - TGTGCCACCAGTGAACCCTCGGGGACAAGCTATGGCTACACCTTC CATSEPSGTSYGYTF
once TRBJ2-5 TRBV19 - TGTGCCAGTAGTTGGAGAGCTGGGGAGACCCAGTACTTC CASSWRAGETQYF
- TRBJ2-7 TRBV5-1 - TGCGCCAGCAGTTCGAGCTCCTACGAGCAGTACTTC CASSSSSYEQYF
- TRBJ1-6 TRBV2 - TGTGCCAGCAGGACTGACGGGAGCTCCTATAATTCACCCCTCCACTTT CASRTDGSSYNSPLHF
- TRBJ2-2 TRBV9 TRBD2 TGTGCCAGCAGCAGAGGACTAGCGGGGGACCCCGGGGAGCTGTTTTTT CASSRGLAGDPGELFF
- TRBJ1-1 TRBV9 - TGTGCCAGCAGCGTAGGTCGGACAGCTGAAGCTTTCTTT CASSVGRTAEAFF
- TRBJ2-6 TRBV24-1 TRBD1 TGTGCCATCCGGGACAGGTATTCTAACGTCCTGACTTTC CAIRDRYSNVLTF
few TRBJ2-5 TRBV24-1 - TGTGCCACCAGTGCCGGAGGGGCTAGAGGCCAAGAGACCCAGTACTTC CATSAGGARGQETQYF
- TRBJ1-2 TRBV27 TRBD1 TGTGCCAGCAGTTTATTTTCCCACACCGGGACAGCCCAAAGCCTTGGCCTCTATGGCTACACCTTC CASSLFSHTGTAQSLGLYGYTF
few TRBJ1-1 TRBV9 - TGTGCCAGCAGCGCATCTCTATCCACTGAAGCTTTCTTT CASSASLSTEAFF
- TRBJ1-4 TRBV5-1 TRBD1 TGCGCCAGCAGGACAGGGGTTAGCACTAATGAAAAACTGTTTTTT CASRTGVSTNEKLFF
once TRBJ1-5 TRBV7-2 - TGTGCCAGCAGCTTATCGTCAGGGGCGAATCAGCCCCAGCATTTT CASSLSSGANQPQHF
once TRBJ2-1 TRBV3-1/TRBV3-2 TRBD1 TGTGCCAGCAGCTATACAGGGACAGGATATTTCGATGAGCAGTTCTTC CASSYTGTGYFDEQFF
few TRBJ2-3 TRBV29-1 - TGCAGCGTCAGGGGTCGAGGCGCAGATACGCAGTATTTT CSVRGRGADTQYF
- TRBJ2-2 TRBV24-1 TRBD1 TGTGCCACCAGTGAGGACAGGGAGAACACCGGGGAGCTGTTTTTT CATSEDRENTGELFF
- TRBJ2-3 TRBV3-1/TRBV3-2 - TGTGCCAGCAGCCCGTCCGGTAGCACGCAGTATTTT CASSPSGSTQYF
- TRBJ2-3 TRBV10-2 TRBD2 TGCGCCAGTCTAGCGGGGGGGAGTGATACGCAGTATTTT CASLAGGSDTQYF
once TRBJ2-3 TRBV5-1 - TGCGCCAGCAGCTCCAGGGGAACCCCACAAACAGATACGCAGTATTTT CASSSRGTPQTDTQYF
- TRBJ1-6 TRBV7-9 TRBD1 TGTGCCAGCAGCGGACAGGGTGATAATTCACCCCTCCACTTT CASSGQGDNSPLHF
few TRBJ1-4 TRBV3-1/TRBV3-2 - TGTGCCAGCAGCCAAGTTGGGAGAGGGAAGGGTGAAAAACTGTTTTTT CASSQVGRGKGEKLFF
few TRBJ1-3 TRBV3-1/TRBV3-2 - TGTGCCAGCTACGGAGGTCCGGGATACTCTGGAAACACCATATATTTT CASYGGPGYSGNTIYF
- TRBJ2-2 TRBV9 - TGTGCCAGCAGCGTAGAGGGGACCGGGGAGCTGTTTTTT CASSVEGTGELFF
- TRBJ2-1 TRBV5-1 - TGCGCCAGCAGCGCGGGTATCTACAATGAGCAGTTCTTC CASSAGIYNEQFF
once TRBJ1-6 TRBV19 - TGTGCCAGTAGTATAAAAAGCGGGGGCGATTCACCCCTCCACTTT CASSIKSGGDSPLHF
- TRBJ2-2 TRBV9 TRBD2 TGTGCCAGCAGCGGGTTTAGCGGGGGGGCCACCGGGGAGCTGTTTTTT CASSGFSGGATGELFF
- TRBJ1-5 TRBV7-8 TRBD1 TGTGCCAGCAGCAAGAGGGACAGTTCCTACAATCAGCCCCAGCATTTT CASSKRDSSYNQPQHF
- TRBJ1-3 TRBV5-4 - TGTGCCAGCAGCTTGCGCGGGGGGCCCATCTCTGGAAACACCATATATTTT CASSLRGGPISGNTIYF
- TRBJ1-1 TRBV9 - TGTGCCAGCAGCCCCCGCGGGTCTTACACTGAAGCTTTCTTT CASSPRGSYTEAFF
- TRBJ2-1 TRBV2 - TGTGCCAGGGGACTTGGCAATGAGCAGTTCTTC CARGLGNEQFF
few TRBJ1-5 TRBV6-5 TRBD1 TGTGCCAGCAGACAGGGGCTTCATCAGCCCCAGCATTTT CASRQGLHQPQHF
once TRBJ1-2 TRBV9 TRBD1 TGTGCCAGCAGCGTACCGGACAGGGTGGATTTATACACCTTC CASSVPDRVDLYTF
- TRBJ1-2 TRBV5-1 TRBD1 TGCGCCAGCAGCTCGGGGGACAGTGTGGCTGGCTACACCTTC CASSSGDSVAGYTF
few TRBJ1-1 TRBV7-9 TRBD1 TGTGCCAGCAGACCAAAAGACAGGGTGAACACTGAAGCTTTCTTT CASRPKDRVNTEAFF
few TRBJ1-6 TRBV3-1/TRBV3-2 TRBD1 TGTGCCAGCAGCCGTGACAGGGGGGGTAATTCACCCCTCCACTTT CASSRDRGGNSPLHF
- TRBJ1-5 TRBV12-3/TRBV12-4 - TGTGCCAGCAGTTTGTGGGGGGATCAGCCCCAGCATTTT CASSLWGDQPQHF
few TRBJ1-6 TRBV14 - TGTGCCAGCAGCTATCGACAGGCGGGTCCCCTCCACTTT CASSYRQAGPLHF
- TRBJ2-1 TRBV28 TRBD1 TGTGCCAGCAAACAGGGGGACAGGGTCTACAATGAGCAGTTCTTC CASKQGDRVYNEQFF
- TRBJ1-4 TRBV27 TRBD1 TGTGCCAGCAAAAAATGGGCCGCCGGGACAGGGGCTGAAAAACTGTTTTTT CASKKWAAGTGAEKLFF
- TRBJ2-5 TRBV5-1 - TGCGCCAGCAGCTTAGAAGGGGTTGGTGTAACAGAGACCCAGTACTTC CASSLEGVGVTETQYF
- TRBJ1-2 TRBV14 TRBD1 TGTGCCAGCAGCCAGTTTGGACAGGGTGGAGGCTACACCTTC CASSQFGQGGGYTF
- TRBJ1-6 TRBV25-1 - TGTGCCAGCAGTGGGACAGCCGACGGGTCACCCCTCCACTTT CASSGTADGSPLHF
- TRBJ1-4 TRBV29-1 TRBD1 TGCAGCGGAATAGAGAACAGGGGTGCTAATGAAAAACTGTTTTTT CSGIENRGANEKLFF
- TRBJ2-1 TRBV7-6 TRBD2 TGTGCCAGCACCATACTAGCGGGGGGGAGCTCCTACAATGAGCAGTTCTTC CASTILAGGSSYNEQFF